A selection of T cell receptor beta chains follows, all from one sample in a study of blood T cell repertoires in COVID-19. This table comes from immunoSEQ multiplex PCR, and its TCRdb copy is limited to in-frame clones, with some not included. The sample carries 54,000 or so clones, 80% to 85% recorded once. Material for sequencing was peripheral blood. The receptors were sampled from a woman aged 55-75 years with acute or convalescent COVID-19. Each CDR3 is given with its conserved first and last residue. D genes are given only for firm matches. The listing skips clone size in some rows; elsewhere it reads once, few, many or a size class.

abundance: .; d_gene: TRBD1; len: 13; v_gene: TRBV6-5; j_gene: TRBJ1-2; CDR3nt: TGTGCCAGCAGTAGAGGACAGGGTCTTGGCTACACCTTC; CDR3aa: CASSRGQGLGYTF
abundance: .; d_gene: .; len: 14; v_gene: TRBV28; j_gene: TRBJ1-1; CDR3nt: TGTGCCAGCAGCTCATCAGGGTGGAACACTGAAGCTTTCTTT; CDR3aa: CASSSSGWNTEAFF
abundance: .; d_gene: .; len: 17; v_gene: TRBV15; j_gene: TRBJ2-4; CDR3nt: TGTGCCACCAGCAGAGATCGACAGAAAATAGCCAAAAACATTCAGTACTTC; CDR3aa: CATSRDRQKIAKNIQYF
abundance: .; d_gene: .; len: 14; v_gene: TRBV5-6; j_gene: TRBJ2-1; CDR3nt: TGTGCCAGCAGCTTGGTTGGCAGGGGTAATGAGCAGTTCTTC; CDR3aa: CASSLVGRGNEQFF
abundance: .; d_gene: .; len: 17; v_gene: TRBV11-2; j_gene: TRBJ2-1; CDR3nt: TGTGCCAGCAGCTTAAAAGCGGCGCCGAGCTCCTACAATGAGCAGTTCTTC; CDR3aa: CASSLKAAPSSYNEQFF
abundance: medium-sized; d_gene: .; len: 16; v_gene: TRBV27; j_gene: TRBJ2-3; CDR3nt: TGTGCCAGCAGTCCGAATCTCGGGGGGCCCACAGATACGCAGTATTTT; CDR3aa: CASSPNLGGPTDTQYF
abundance: .; d_gene: .; len: 17; v_gene: TRBV6-2/TRBV6-3; j_gene: TRBJ1-2; CDR3nt: TGTGCCAGCAGCCCTCCCGGGGGTAGAGCGACGAACTATGGCTACACCTTC; CDR3aa: CASSPPGGRATNYGYTF
abundance: .; d_gene: TRBD2; len: 19; v_gene: TRBV19; j_gene: TRBJ2-2; CDR3nt: TGTGCCAGTAGTATAAAGGTCCTAGCGGGAGGGCCGGGTACCGGGGAGCTGTTTTTT; CDR3aa: CASSIKVLAGGPGTGELFF
abundance: once; d_gene: .; len: 13; v_gene: TRBV6-5; j_gene: TRBJ1-6; CDR3nt: TGTGCCACAGGGGCGCCGCCCGTTTCACCCCTCCACTTT; CDR3aa: CATGAPPVSPLHF
abundance: .; d_gene: TRBD2; len: 15; v_gene: TRBV9; j_gene: TRBJ2-7; CDR3nt: TGTGCCAGCAGCGTAGAGCCGAGCAGCGGGAGGGAGCAGTACTTC; CDR3aa: CASSVEPSSGREQYF
abundance: once; d_gene: TRBD2; len: 18; v_gene: TRBV5-1; j_gene: TRBJ2-5; CDR3nt: TGCGCCAGCAGCGGCGGGACTAGCGGGAGTATGTTGCCAGAGACCCAGTACTTC; CDR3aa: CASSGGTSGSMLPETQYF
abundance: .; d_gene: TRBD1; len: 15; v_gene: TRBV29-1; j_gene: TRBJ2-1; CDR3nt: TGCAGCGCACTGACAGGGGGGGCCTCTACCGATGAGCAGTTCTTC; CDR3aa: CSALTGGASTDEQFF
abundance: .; d_gene: TRBD1; len: 13; v_gene: TRBV6-5; j_gene: TRBJ1-6; CDR3nt: TGTGCCAGCAGGGGACAGGGGTATTCACCCCTCCACTTT; CDR3aa: CASRGQGYSPLHF
abundance: .; d_gene: TRBD1; len: 15; v_gene: TRBV28; j_gene: TRBJ1-2; CDR3nt: TGTGCCAGCAGTTTACCACAGGGGGCGAGAGGTGGCTACACCTTC; CDR3aa: CASSLPQGARGGYTF
abundance: .; d_gene: .; len: 15; v_gene: TRBV18; j_gene: TRBJ1-1; CDR3nt: TGTGCCAGCTCATATGAGCGACTGAAGGACACTGAAGCTTTCTTT; CDR3aa: CASSYERLKDTEAFF
abundance: .; d_gene: .; len: 13; v_gene: TRBV2; j_gene: TRBJ1-6; CDR3nt: TGTGCCAGCAACCTGCAGTATAATTCACCCCTCCACTTT; CDR3aa: CASNLQYNSPLHF
abundance: .; d_gene: TRBD1; len: 14; v_gene: TRBV15; j_gene: TRBJ1-4; CDR3nt: TGTGCCACCAGCCCGCGGACAGGCCTTGAAAAACTGTTTTTT; CDR3aa: CATSPRTGLEKLFF
abundance: .; d_gene: TRBD1; len: 14; v_gene: TRBV29-1; j_gene: TRBJ2-3; CDR3nt: TGCAGCGTTGTAGAGGGGGCTGGGACAGATACGCAGTATTTT; CDR3aa: CSVVEGAGTDTQYF
abundance: .; d_gene: TRBD1; len: 14; v_gene: TRBV10-2; j_gene: TRBJ2-1; CDR3nt: TGCGCCAGCAGGGCCGGGACAGGGGGCGCTGAGCAGTTCTTC; CDR3aa: CASRAGTGGAEQFF
abundance: few; d_gene: .; len: 14; v_gene: TRBV2; j_gene: TRBJ1-3; CDR3nt: TGTGCCAGCAGGGGGGGGACGGGTGGAAACACCATATATTTT; CDR3aa: CASRGGTGGNTIYF
abundance: .; d_gene: TRBD1; len: 16; v_gene: TRBV27; j_gene: TRBJ1-1; CDR3nt: TGTGCCAGCAGTTTAGCTACGGGACAGGGAGGCACTGAAGCTTTCTTT; CDR3aa: CASSLATGQGGTEAFF
abundance: .; d_gene: TRBD1; len: 13; v_gene: TRBV19; j_gene: TRBJ1-1; CDR3nt: TGTGCCAGTAGTAACAGGGGGCCCACTGAAGCTTTCTTT; CDR3aa: CASSNRGPTEAFF
abundance: .; d_gene: .; len: 15; v_gene: TRBV5-1; j_gene: TRBJ2-1; CDR3nt: TGCGCCAGCAGCTTGAGGGGCGTGACCAACAATGAGCAGTTCTTC; CDR3aa: CASSLRGVTNNEQFF
abundance: .; d_gene: .; len: 15; v_gene: TRBV7-9; j_gene: TRBJ1-4; CDR3nt: TGTGCCAGCAGCTTAGTTCAGGGGAGAAATGAAAAACTGTTTTTT; CDR3aa: CASSLVQGRNEKLFF
abundance: once; d_gene: TRBD2; len: 17; v_gene: TRBV30; j_gene: TRBJ2-7; CDR3nt: TGTGCCTGGAGTGTACGTGGCGGGAGATTCAGCTCCTACGAGCAGTACTTC; CDR3aa: CAWSVRGGRFSSYEQYF
abundance: .; d_gene: .; len: 13; v_gene: TRBV30; j_gene: TRBJ2-6; CDR3nt: TGTGCCTGGACAGTCTCTGGGGCCAACGTCCTGACTTTC; CDR3aa: CAWTVSGANVLTF
abundance: .; d_gene: TRBD2; len: 20; v_gene: TRBV19; j_gene: TRBJ2-1; CDR3nt: TGTGCCAGTAGTATAGGAAGGACTAGCCCCCGCTTTAGCTCCTACAATGAGCAGTTCTTC; CDR3aa: CASSIGRTSPRFSSYNEQFF
abundance: .; d_gene: .; len: 14; v_gene: TRBV10-1; j_gene: TRBJ2-5; CDR3nt: TGCGCCAGCGGCCCTGGAGGGGACCAAGAGACCCAGTACTTC; CDR3aa: CASGPGGDQETQYF
abundance: .; d_gene: .; len: 14; v_gene: TRBV2; j_gene: TRBJ2-2; CDR3nt: TGTGCCAGCACCAGGGGATCGGACACCGGGGAGCTGTTTTTT; CDR3aa: CASTRGSDTGELFF
abundance: .; d_gene: TRBD2; len: 23; v_gene: TRBV24-1; j_gene: TRBJ2-3; CDR3nt: TGTGCCACCAGTGGGGGACCCCAACGTAGGACTAGCGGAGGACGCCTGTTCGCAGATACGCAGTATTTT; CDR3aa: CATSGGPQRRTSGGRLFADTQYF
abundance: .; d_gene: .; len: 12; v_gene: TRBV5-5; j_gene: TRBJ2-5; CDR3nt: TGTGCCAGCAGCTTGATTCTGGAGACCCAGTACTTC; CDR3aa: CASSLILETQYF
abundance: .; d_gene: TRBD2; len: 15; v_gene: TRBV6-5; j_gene: TRBJ2-1; CDR3nt: TGTGCCAGCAGTTCCCCAGCGGGAGAAAACAATGAGCAGTTCTTC; CDR3aa: CASSSPAGENNEQFF
abundance: few; d_gene: TRBD1; len: 14; v_gene: TRBV7-6; j_gene: TRBJ2-7; CDR3nt: TGTGCCAGCAGCTCCGGGACAGGGTACTACGAGCAGTACTTC; CDR3aa: CASSSGTGYYEQYF
abundance: .; d_gene: .; len: 15; v_gene: TRBV5-3; j_gene: TRBJ2-2; CDR3nt: TGTGCCAGAAGGGAGGGACAGAAGAACACCGGGGAGCTGTTTTTT; CDR3aa: CARREGQKNTGELFF
abundance: .; d_gene: TRBD2; len: 16; v_gene: TRBV10-3; j_gene: TRBJ2-7; CDR3nt: TGTGCCATCATGACGGCCGGCGGGAGGGCCGGGAACGAGCAGTACTTC; CDR3aa: CAIMTAGGRAGNEQYF
abundance: .; d_gene: TRBD1; len: 15; v_gene: TRBV6-4; j_gene: TRBJ2-7; CDR3nt: TGTGCCAGCAATCCGGTCGACAGGGGTTCCGACGAGCAGTACTTC; CDR3aa: CASNPVDRGSDEQYF
abundance: .; d_gene: TRBD1; len: 13; v_gene: TRBV6-5; j_gene: TRBJ1-1; CDR3nt: TGTGCCAGCAGGTCAAGGGGACAGGGGGAAGCTTTCTTT; CDR3aa: CASRSRGQGEAFF
abundance: .; d_gene: TRBD1; len: 15; v_gene: TRBV10-3; j_gene: TRBJ1-1; CDR3nt: TGTGCCATCAGTACGGACAGGGGGTATGGAACTGAAGCTTTCTTT; CDR3aa: CAISTDRGYGTEAFF
abundance: .; d_gene: TRBD1; len: 13; v_gene: TRBV3-1/TRBV3-2; j_gene: TRBJ1-6; CDR3nt: TGTGCCAGCAGACGGACAGGGGGTTCACCCCTCCACTTT; CDR3aa: CASRRTGGSPLHF
abundance: .; d_gene: .; len: 13; v_gene: TRBV24-1; j_gene: TRBJ1-2; CDR3nt: TGTGCCACCAGTGATTTAACAGGTTATGGCTACACCTTC; CDR3aa: CATSDLTGYGYTF
abundance: .; d_gene: TRBD2; len: 17; v_gene: TRBV7-8; j_gene: TRBJ2-7; CDR3nt: TGTGCCAGCAGCTTGGCGGTGCGTAGCGGGGGGTACAACGAGCAGTACTTC; CDR3aa: CASSLAVRSGGYNEQYF
abundance: .; d_gene: .; len: 12; v_gene: TRBV3-1/TRBV3-2; j_gene: TRBJ1-1; CDR3nt: TGTGCCAGCAGCCAAGGATCGCTCGGAGCTTTCTTT; CDR3aa: CASSQGSLGAFF
abundance: few; d_gene: TRBD1; len: 15; v_gene: TRBV7-9; j_gene: TRBJ1-4; CDR3nt: TGTGCCAGCCTGCGACAGGGAGGCCGTGGTGAAAAACTGTTTTTT; CDR3aa: CASLRQGGRGEKLFF
abundance: .; d_gene: .; len: 15; v_gene: TRBV28; j_gene: TRBJ2-1; CDR3nt: TGTGCCAGCAGTTTGAGCGGGTACGGTAACAATGAGCAGTTCTTC; CDR3aa: CASSLSGYGNNEQFF
abundance: .; d_gene: .; len: 13; v_gene: TRBV12-3/TRBV12-4; j_gene: TRBJ1-5; CDR3nt: TGTGCCAGCAGTCGAGCGAGCAATCAGCCCCAGCATTTT; CDR3aa: CASSRASNQPQHF
abundance: .; d_gene: TRBD2; len: 15; v_gene: TRBV7-9; j_gene: TRBJ2-1; CDR3nt: TGTGCCAGCAGTACGACTAGCGGGAGTCTGAATGAGCAGTTCTTC; CDR3aa: CASSTTSGSLNEQFF
abundance: .; d_gene: TRBD1; len: 14; v_gene: TRBV27; j_gene: TRBJ1-6; CDR3nt: TGTGCCAGCAGTCCCGACAGGGGTAGGTCACCCCTCCACTTT; CDR3aa: CASSPDRGRSPLHF
abundance: .; d_gene: TRBD1; len: 14; v_gene: TRBV30; j_gene: TRBJ2-3; CDR3nt: TGTGCCTCCTCCGTGAGGGGGCGAACAGATACGCAGTATTTT; CDR3aa: CASSVRGRTDTQYF
abundance: .; d_gene: .; len: 11; v_gene: TRBV30; j_gene: TRBJ1-1; CDR3nt: TGTGCCTCACCAGGAAACACTGAAGCTTTCTTT; CDR3aa: CASPGNTEAFF
abundance: .; d_gene: .; len: 14; v_gene: TRBV2; j_gene: TRBJ1-1; CDR3nt: TGTGCCAGCAGTGAATCGCTGGCGAACACTGAAGCTTTCTTT; CDR3aa: CASSESLANTEAFF
abundance: .; d_gene: .; len: 14; v_gene: TRBV5-5; j_gene: TRBJ1-4; CDR3nt: TGTGCCAGCACCAGGGGCCGTAGTAATGAAAAACTGTTTTTT; CDR3aa: CASTRGRSNEKLFF
abundance: many; d_gene: .; len: 14; v_gene: TRBV6-2/TRBV6-3; j_gene: TRBJ1-5; CDR3nt: TGTGCCAGCAGTTACTCGAGCCGAAATCAGCCCCAGCATTTT; CDR3aa: CASSYSSRNQPQHF
abundance: .; d_gene: .; len: 16; v_gene: TRBV28; j_gene: TRBJ1-3; CDR3nt: TGTGCCAGCAGTCCCCCCAGGTGGCGCTCTGGAAACACCATATATTTT; CDR3aa: CASSPPRWRSGNTIYF
abundance: .; d_gene: TRBD1; len: 14; v_gene: TRBV18; j_gene: TRBJ1-2; CDR3nt: TGTGCCAGCTCACCAGGACAGGGGCGGGGAGTCTACACCTTC; CDR3aa: CASSPGQGRGVYTF
abundance: .; d_gene: TRBD1; len: 16; v_gene: TRBV2; j_gene: TRBJ2-5; CDR3nt: TGTGCCAGCAGGCTACGGACAGGGCGGTGGGGAGAGACCCAGTACTTC; CDR3aa: CASRLRTGRWGETQYF
abundance: .; d_gene: .; len: 14; v_gene: TRBV5-6; j_gene: TRBJ2-7; CDR3nt: TGTGCCAGCAGCCCGACAGGTGCCTCCTACGAGCAGTACTTC; CDR3aa: CASSPTGASYEQYF
abundance: .; d_gene: TRBD2; len: 15; v_gene: TRBV28; j_gene: TRBJ2-7; CDR3nt: TGTGCCAGCAGTTTAAATAGCGGGAGCTCCTACGAGCAGTACTTC; CDR3aa: CASSLNSGSSYEQYF
abundance: .; d_gene: TRBD1; len: 13; v_gene: TRBV6-5; j_gene: TRBJ1-2; CDR3nt: TGTGCCAGCAGCCCGGACAGGGATGATGGCTACACCTTC; CDR3aa: CASSPDRDDGYTF